This T cell receptor (beta chain) was profiled in a study of shared clonotypes between healthy human individuals. On the study more broadly: The donor pool was made up of two women and a few men aged 18 to 49. Findings and limits, study-wide: Investigators collected only blood, and repertoires in tissues likely differ. Memory subsets generally showed smaller estimated richness than naive subsets did. Among a few donors, approximately 4.6% of naive CD4 clonotypes were found in common.

Naive CD8 cells lacked CD45RO and underwent positive selection for CCR7, leaving out terminally differentiated effector memory CD45RA+ cells. CDR3 length equals 16 residues. V dropped 4 bases and J dropped 7; count of bases not matched to a gene: 10. The germline CDR1 and CDR2 sequences are SGHAT and FQNNGV. Sequencing was performed with immunoSEQ multiplex PCR; in TCRdb, only in-frame clones are kept and a portion is missing. The data contain hundreds of thousands of clones, roughly 98% of them seen just once; the ten biggest clones take up 0.25% to 0.35%. Comment on this clone: Its target is not known.

The chain couples TRBV11-2 to TRBJ2-1, with 10 bases fitting TRBD1. The source material was naive CD8+ T cells sorted from blood. This TCR was recovered from a man aged 30-40 years in good health. The DNA for the CDR3 is TGTGCCAGCAGCTCGATTTGGGGGACAGGGGAGAATGAGCAGTTCTTC. Protein product: CASSSIWGTGENEQFF.